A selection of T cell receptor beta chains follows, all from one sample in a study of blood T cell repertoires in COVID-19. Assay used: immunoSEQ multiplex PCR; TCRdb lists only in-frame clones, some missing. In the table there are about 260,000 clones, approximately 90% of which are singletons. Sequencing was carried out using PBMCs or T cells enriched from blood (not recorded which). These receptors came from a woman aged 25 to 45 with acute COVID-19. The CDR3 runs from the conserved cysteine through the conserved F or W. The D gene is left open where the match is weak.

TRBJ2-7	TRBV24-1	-	CATSGARSYEQYF
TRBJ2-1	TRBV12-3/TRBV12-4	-	CASSPSSRYEQFF
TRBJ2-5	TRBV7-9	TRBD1	CASSFGQDGETQYF
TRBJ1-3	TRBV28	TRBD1	CASSHRGTGNTIYF
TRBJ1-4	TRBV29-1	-	CSVEEGAGPNEKLFF
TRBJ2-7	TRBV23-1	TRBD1	CASSQSNNGQVYEQYF
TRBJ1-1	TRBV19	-	CASSARNMNTEAFF
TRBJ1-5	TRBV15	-	CATSSGRTNGNQPQHF
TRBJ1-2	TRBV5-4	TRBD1	CASSPGTANNYGYTF
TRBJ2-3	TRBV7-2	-	CASSSTAWGAPLDTQYF
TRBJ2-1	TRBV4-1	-	CASSQAQGASYNEQFF
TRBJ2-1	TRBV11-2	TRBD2	CASSPGGSARDRHNEQFF
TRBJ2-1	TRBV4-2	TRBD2	CASSHQLAGGNNEQFF
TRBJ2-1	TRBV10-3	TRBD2	CAISEISLAGRAYNEQFF
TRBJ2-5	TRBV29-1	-	CSATPGYQETQYF
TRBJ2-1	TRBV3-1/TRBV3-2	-	CASSQREGEQFF
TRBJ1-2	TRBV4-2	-	CASSQEAGLDGYTF
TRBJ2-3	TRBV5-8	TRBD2	CASSRTSALRTDTQYF
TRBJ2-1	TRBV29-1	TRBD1	CSVEVDRGPYNEQFF
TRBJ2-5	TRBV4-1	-	CASSQVGGAETQYF
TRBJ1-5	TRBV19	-	CASSIAGTWQPQHF
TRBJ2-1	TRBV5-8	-	CASSPYNEQFF
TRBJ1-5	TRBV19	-	CASSTTGGNQPQHF
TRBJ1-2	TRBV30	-	CAWRGTEGTYFGYTF
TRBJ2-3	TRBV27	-	CASSAGSADTQYF
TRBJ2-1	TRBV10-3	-	CAISEDDTTNNEQFF
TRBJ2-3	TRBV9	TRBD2	CASSVGTSGRGDTQYF
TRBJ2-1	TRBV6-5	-	CASSPAGLNYNEQFF
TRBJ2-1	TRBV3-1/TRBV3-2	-	CASSQASTNNEQFF
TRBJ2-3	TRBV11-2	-	CASNRREDTQYF
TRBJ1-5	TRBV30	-	CAWSGGGNQPQHF
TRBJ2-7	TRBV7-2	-	CASSLVQGTNEQYF
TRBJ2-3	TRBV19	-	CASGPTGGGDTQYF
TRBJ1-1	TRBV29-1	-	CSVARGQNTEAFF
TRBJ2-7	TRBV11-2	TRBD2	CASKGLAGYEQYF
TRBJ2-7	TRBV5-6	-	CASSDGVGSYEQYF
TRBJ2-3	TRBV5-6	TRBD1	CASSLFRDRNTDTQYF
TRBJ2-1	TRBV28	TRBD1	CASSSGQGDEQFF
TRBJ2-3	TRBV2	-	CASSQRSSTDTQYF
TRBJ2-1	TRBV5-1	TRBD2	CASSPWTSGSFDEQFF
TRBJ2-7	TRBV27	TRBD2	CASRKWGAGVYEQYF
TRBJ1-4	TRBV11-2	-	CASSPNSGTTTNEKLFF
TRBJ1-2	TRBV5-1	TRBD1	CASSPTGNGGYTF
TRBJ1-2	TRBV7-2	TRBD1	CASSLGQGAGGYTF
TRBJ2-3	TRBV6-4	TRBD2	CASSYASGGTDTQYF
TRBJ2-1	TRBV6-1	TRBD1	CASSEPGQGHNEQFF
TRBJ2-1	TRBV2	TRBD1	CASSSTGGSYNEQFF
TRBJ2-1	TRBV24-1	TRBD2	CATSDLTSGILDEQFF
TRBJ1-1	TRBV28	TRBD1	CASRFGTGASGTEAFF
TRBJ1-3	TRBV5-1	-	CASSLDLSSGNTIYF
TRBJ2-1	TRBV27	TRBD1	CASSLSLGQGAYNEQFF
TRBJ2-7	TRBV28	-	CASSLAYEQYF
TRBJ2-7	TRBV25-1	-	CASLGAYLYF
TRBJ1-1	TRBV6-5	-	CASSYSFRNTEAFF